The sequence of this TCR beta chain was determined in a study of PD-1 blockade in classical Hodgkin lymphoma. The data were produced by immunoSEQ multiplex PCR, yet TCRdb's version contains in-frame clones alone and is incomplete. The sample lists 99,000 or so clones; around 90% were seen once. Trimming removed 0 bases from V and 2 bases from J, with 11 bases in between. The CDR3 is made up of 15 amino acids. CDR1 is MNHEY and CDR2 is SVGAGI in the germline V gene. Time point defined: cycle 4 day 1 (C4D1), after 6 weeks of nivolumab. In every patient, relapse followed autologous stem cell transplantation, while exposure to brentuximab vedotin differed.

This clonotype originated in a human donor with classical Hodgkin lymphoma. The starting material was peripheral blood mononuclear cells (PBMCs), obtained before the fourth cycle of nivolumab. This chain links TRBV6-5 with TRBJ2-7; a weak D match, TRBD1 (5 bases). The CDR3 here is CASSYSGQGTYEQYF. The CDR3 DNA sequence: TGTGCCAGCAGTTACTCGGGGCAGGGAACCTACGAGCAGTACTTC.